This T cell receptor (beta chain) was captured in a study of regulatory T cells in long-lasting Graves disease (dated by TCRdb to about 2021). Turning to the overall study: Persistent Graves' disease meant more than 5 years of antithyroid drug treatment with TSH receptor autoantibodies that stayed positive. This study used TCR sequencing and RNA sequencing of peripheral blood to compare persistent Graves' disease patients against newly diagnosed Graves' disease patients. The study was conducted in China and was registered as a clinical trial. A total of around 35 samples underwent TCR sequencing: around 13 from persistent and approximately 20 from newly diagnosed Graves' disease patients. Antithyroid drugs had been taken for approximately 10 years on average by persistent Graves' disease patients in the clinical cohort. Here is what the overall study found, with its caveats: Persistent patients shared more public clonotypes among themselves (2,741) than newly diagnosed patients did (more than 850). Only the TCR beta chain was sequenced and analyzed. Only peripheral blood was studied, because thyroid tissue, the primary lesion, was inaccessible. The authors acknowledged the small sample size as a limitation that may reduce accuracy. Preferential use of TRBV28, TRBJ1-2 and TRBJ2-5 was observed in persistent disease, whereas TRBV20-1 and TRBJ2-1 were favored in newly diagnosed disease. Lower TCR Shannon entropy and fewer highly expanded clones were observed in persistent Graves' disease patients than in newly diagnosed patients, which suggested clonal expansion.

About this clonotype itself: The antigen this receptor binds is unknown. Base quality data are lacking; no much larger clone is found one base away.

The meaning of the sample's time point label: persistent/refractory GD, antithyroid drugs over 5 years with positive TRAb. RNA was extracted from PBMCs in TRIzol for both TCR sequencing and RNA sequencing. Graves' disease was diagnosed according to American Thyroid Association guidelines. Patients were recruited from an endocrinology department in Xi'an, China. Each patient gave approximately 10 milliliters of peripheral blood, collected in an EDTA anticoagulant tube. Ficoll Paque Plus density gradient separation was used to isolate PBMCs, and no further T cell sorting was done. RNA quality was checked with an Agilent 2100 Bioanalyzer and agarose gel, and concentration with a NanoDrop 2000. The method was multiplex PCR. For sequencing, an Illumina HiSeq 4000 was employed. To build TCR beta libraries, CDR3 regions were amplified by Arm-PCR using iRepertoire HTBI primers. PCR products were gel purified before sequencing. Turning to the authors' computational methods: A total of 62 TRBV and 14 TRBJ segments were identified across samples and were used for gene usage analysis of CDR3 amino acid clonotypes. COPE and FqMerger were used to merge the filtered high-quality paired reads into contigs. Contigs were aligned with BLAST to IMGT TRBV, TRBD and TRBJ reference genes, and CDR3 was defined per IMGT. Clonotypes above 0.1% frequency were classified as highly expanded clones. Shannon entropy served as the measure of repertoire diversity, while the Gini coefficient captured V-J evenness. Public clonotypes were defined as clonotypes shared by more than one individual. Using fastp trimming at Q25 and MiXCR clonotype assembly, TCRdb reanalyzed the public sequencing data and kept in-frame beta chains. Rows with one shared CDR3 protein collapse into an entry with the most common genes and DNA. Here the V and J calls rest on TCRdb's processing, not on the authors' analysis. This sample lists 450,000 or so distinct CDR3 sequences; about a fifth were detected once. The ten largest clonotypes hold approximately 8% of the sample.

From a lookup of the germline V gene, CDR1 and CDR2 are SGHRS and YFSETQ. Including cysteine and phenylalanine, the CDR3 has 15 amino acids. Left in the record is the CDR3 DNA by itself, 45 bases read in frame from the first base. V drops 0 bases and J drops 2 bases, leaving 11 bases in between. Recombination linked TRBV5-1 to TRBJ2-5; the D gene is unclear. This clonotype was sampled from a female donor with Graves disease. The sequencing here drew on peripheral blood mononuclear cells (PBMCs), taken when the disease was refractory, from a patient treated with antithyroid drugs. The DNA is as follows: TGCGCCAGCAGCTTGGTGACATACCCACAAGAGACCCAGTACTTC. It is translated as CASSLVTYPQETQYF.